This T cell receptor (beta chain) was observed in a study of beta chain features in type 1 diabetes. Sequencing targeted expressed TCRB transcripts, as all isolated RNA had been reverse transcribed. Profiling relied on immunoSEQ multiplex PCR, and the TCRdb table lists in-frame clones only, not all of them. This table holds approximately 380,000 clones, around 16% found once. Sequenced material: naive CD4+ T cells from blood. This receptor was obtained from a woman under 30 in good health.

The CDR3: CASSLQFGTYTEAFF. CDR3 DNA: TGTGCCAGCAGTTTACAATTCGGTACTTACACTGAAGCTTTCTTT. The chain is built from TRBV28 and TRBJ1-1; D is undetermined. V was trimmed by 2 bases and J by 3 bases, leaving 13 bases between them. Germline CDR1 and CDR2: MDHEN and SYDVKM. This CDR3 has 15 residues.